These 4 T cell receptor beta chains came from one sample sequenced in a study of regulatory T cells in long-lasting Graves disease. Documented time point: newly diagnosed GD, antithyroid drugs for less than 3 months. Following extraction of RNA from PBMCs, that RNA was used to make the TCR library. Researchers made TCR beta libraries by using iRepertoire HTBI primers and running Arm-PCR on CDR3 regions. TCRdb re-analysed the multiplex PCR reads in MiXCR, keeping a single row per CDR3 protein. Among over 350,000 distinct CDR3 sequences listed, approximately 14% were seen once. These data are also associated with another study on T cells in Graves' hyperthyroidism and ophthalmopathy.

The sample was peripheral blood mononuclear cells (PBMCs), taken at new diagnosis, from a patient treated with antithyroid drugs. The receptors shown here come from a woman between 45 and 60 years old with Graves disease.

In this sample, this clonotype turned up many times. CDR3: CASSDKAFF. The CDR3, as DNA: TGTGCCAGCAGCGACAAAGCTTTCTTT. This chain links TRBV5-8 with TRBJ1-1; D not resolved. Germline CDR1 reads SGHTS; CDR2 reads YDEGEE. Trimming removed 4 bases from V and 9 bases from J, with 4 bases in between. This CDR3 comprises 9 residues.

The table lists this clonotype with many counts. This rearrangement joins TRBV28 to TRBJ2-1; 12 positions match TRBD1. Trimming cost V 2 bases and J 4 bases; bases outside gene matches: 6. Germline V gene lookup returns CDR1 MDHEN and CDR2 SYDVKM. The CDR3 consists of 17 residues. Here the CDR3 DNA reads TGTGCCAGCAGTTTAACCGGGGGACAGGGGGCGTACAATGAGCAGTTCTTC. This encodes CASSLTGGQGAYNEQFF.

This clonotype was seen a few times. The chain joins TRBV7-2 to TRBJ1-3, with D hard to call. CDR1 and CDR2 from the germline V gene are SGHTA and FQGNSA. The CDR3 length is 18 residues. V lost 5 bases and J lost 7, with 27 bases in between. The DNA for the CDR3 is TGTGCCAGCAGCCGTAGAGCCCCGGCGGGTCAATTCGGGAACACCATATATTTT. Its protein product is CASSRRAPAGQFGNTIYF.

The gene calls are TRBV2 and TRBJ2-2, with D unresolved. Germline values: CDR1 SNHLY, CDR2 FYNNEI. Trimming removed 6 bases from V and 0 bases from J, with 8 bases in between. The CDR3 covers 14 residues. The CDR3 is CASREKSNTGELFF. As DNA, the CDR3 is TGTGCCAGCAGGGAAAAATCGAACACCGGGGAGCTGTTTTTT.